This TCR beta chain was recovered during a study of blood T cells in healthy people across ages. This clonotype was counted between two and nine times. Its target is not known. Study-wide points: More naive CD4+ cells and higher diversity were found in long-lived than in aged donors.

A second PCR, run for roughly 6 to 11 cycles, used a sample-barcoded 5' primer plus a J-beta primer mix. TCRdb re-analysed the 5' RACE reads in MiXCR, keeping a single row per CDR3 protein. The table has hundreds of thousands of distinct CDR3 sequences, roughly 43% seen once. From germline, CDR1 is KGHSH and CDR2 LQKENI. This CDR3 is built from 12 residues. Deletions cut 5 bases from V and 9 bases from J, with 11 bases between. V is TRBV18 and J is TRBJ2-1, with D tentatively TRBD1 (6 bases). The origin of this receptor is a man aged 25-45 years in good health. The specimen was blood. CDR3 residues: CASSSDRSEQFF. The CDR3 DNA follows: TGTGCCAGCTCATCCGACAGGAGTGAGCAGTTCTTC.